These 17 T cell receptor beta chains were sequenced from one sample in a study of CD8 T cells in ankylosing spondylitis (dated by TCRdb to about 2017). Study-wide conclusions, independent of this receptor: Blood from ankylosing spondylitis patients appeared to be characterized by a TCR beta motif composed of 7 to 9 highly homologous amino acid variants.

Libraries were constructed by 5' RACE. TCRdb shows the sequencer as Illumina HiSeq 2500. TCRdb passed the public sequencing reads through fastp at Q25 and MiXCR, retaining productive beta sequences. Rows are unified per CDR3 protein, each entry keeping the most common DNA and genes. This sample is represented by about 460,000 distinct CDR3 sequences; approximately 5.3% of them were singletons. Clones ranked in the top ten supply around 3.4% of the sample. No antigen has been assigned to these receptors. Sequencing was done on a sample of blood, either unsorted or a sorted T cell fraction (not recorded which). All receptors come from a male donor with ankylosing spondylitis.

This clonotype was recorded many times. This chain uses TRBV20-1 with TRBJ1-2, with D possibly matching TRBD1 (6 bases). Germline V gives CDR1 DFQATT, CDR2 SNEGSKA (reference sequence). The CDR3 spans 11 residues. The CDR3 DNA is TGCAGGCCGAGACAGGTCTATGGCTACACCTTC. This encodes CRPRQVYGYTF.

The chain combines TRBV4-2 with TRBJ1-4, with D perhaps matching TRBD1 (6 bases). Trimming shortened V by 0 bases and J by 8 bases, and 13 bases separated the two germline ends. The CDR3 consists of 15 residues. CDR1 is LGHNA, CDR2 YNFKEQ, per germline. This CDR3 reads CASSQEEGQQEKLFF. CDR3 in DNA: TGTGCCAGCAGCCAAGAAGAAGGACAGCAAGAAAAACTGTTTTTT.

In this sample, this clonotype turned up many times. The DNA of the CDR3 is TGTGCCAGCAGCTTATACCTAGCGCACACCGGGGAGCTGTTTTTT. Protein: CASSLYLAHTGELFF. This chain connects TRBV7-2 to TRBJ2-2, with D tentatively TRBD2 (6 bases). Per the germline V gene, CDR1 is SGHTA and CDR2 is FQGNSA. V lost 2 bases and J 3 bases, leaving 10 bases between the germline ends. The CDR3 is 15 residues long.

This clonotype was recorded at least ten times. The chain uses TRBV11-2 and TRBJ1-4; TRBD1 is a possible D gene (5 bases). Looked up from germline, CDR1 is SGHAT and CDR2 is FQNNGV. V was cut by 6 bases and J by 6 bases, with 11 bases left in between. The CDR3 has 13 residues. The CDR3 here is CASRAGRDEKLFF. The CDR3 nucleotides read TGTGCCAGCAGGGCAGGGAGGGATGAAAAACTGTTTTTT.

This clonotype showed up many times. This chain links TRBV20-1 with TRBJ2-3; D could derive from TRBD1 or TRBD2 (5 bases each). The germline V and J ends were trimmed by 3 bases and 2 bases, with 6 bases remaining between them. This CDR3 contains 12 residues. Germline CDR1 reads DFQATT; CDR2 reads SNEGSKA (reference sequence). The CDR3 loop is CSARGPTDTQYF. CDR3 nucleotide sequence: TGCAGTGCTAGGGGACCCACAGATACGCAGTATTTT.

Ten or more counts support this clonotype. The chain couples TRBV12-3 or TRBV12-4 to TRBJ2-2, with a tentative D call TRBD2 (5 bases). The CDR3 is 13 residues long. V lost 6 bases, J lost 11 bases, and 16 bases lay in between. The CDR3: CASSPGPSGELFF. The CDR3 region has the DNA TGTGCCAGCAGCCCGGGCCCCAGCGGAGAGCTGTTTTTT.

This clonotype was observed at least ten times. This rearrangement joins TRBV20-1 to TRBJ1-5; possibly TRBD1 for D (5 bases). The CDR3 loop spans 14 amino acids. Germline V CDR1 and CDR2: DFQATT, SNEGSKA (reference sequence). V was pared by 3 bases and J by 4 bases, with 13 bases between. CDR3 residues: CSARRRQGNQPQHF. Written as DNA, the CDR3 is TGCAGTGCTAGGCGTAGGCAGGGTAATCAGCCCCAGCATTTT.

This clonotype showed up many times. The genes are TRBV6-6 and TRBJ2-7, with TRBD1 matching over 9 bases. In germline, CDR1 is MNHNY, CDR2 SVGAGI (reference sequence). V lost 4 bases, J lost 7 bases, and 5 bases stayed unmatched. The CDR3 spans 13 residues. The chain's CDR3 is CASSWATGGEQYF. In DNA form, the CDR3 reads TGTGCCAGCAGTTGGGCGACAGGGGGTGAGCAGTACTTC.

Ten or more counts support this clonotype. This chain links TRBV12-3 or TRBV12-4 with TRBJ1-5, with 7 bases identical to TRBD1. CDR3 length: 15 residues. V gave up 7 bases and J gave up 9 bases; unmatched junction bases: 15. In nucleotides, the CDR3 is TGTGCCAGCACCCGGGACAGCTTTCCACCGGGGCCCCAGCATTTT. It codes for CASTRDSFPPGPQHF.

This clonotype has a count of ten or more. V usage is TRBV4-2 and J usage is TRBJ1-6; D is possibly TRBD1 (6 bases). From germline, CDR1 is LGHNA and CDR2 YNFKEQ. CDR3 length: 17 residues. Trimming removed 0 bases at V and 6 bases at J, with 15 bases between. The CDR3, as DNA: TGTGCCAGCAGCCAAGAGATCAGAGGGGGAATTAATTCACCCCTCCACTTT. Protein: CASSQEIRGGINSPLHF.

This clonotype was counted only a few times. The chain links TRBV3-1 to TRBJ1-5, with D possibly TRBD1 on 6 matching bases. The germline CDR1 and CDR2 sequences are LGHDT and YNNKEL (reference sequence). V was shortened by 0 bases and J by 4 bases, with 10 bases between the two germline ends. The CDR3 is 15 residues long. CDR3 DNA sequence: TGTGCCAGCAGCCAAGATTGGGGACAAAATCAGCCCCAGCATTTT. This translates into CASSQDWGQNQPQHF. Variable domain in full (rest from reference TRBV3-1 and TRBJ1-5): DTAVSQTPKYLVTQMGNDKSIKCEQNLGHDTMYWYKQDSKKFLKIMFSYNNKELIINETVPNRFSPKSPDKAHLNLHINSLELGDSAVYFCASSQDWGQNQPQHFGDGTRLSIL.

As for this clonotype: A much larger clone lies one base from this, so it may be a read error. The CDR3 loop reads CSVRSRTNTNYNQQFF. In nucleotides, the CDR3 is TGCAGCGTCCGCAGCCGGACAAACACAAACTACAATCAGCAGTTCTTC. This chain uses TRBV29-1 with TRBJ2-1, with D perhaps TRBD1 (5 bases). This CDR3 comprises 16 residues. Germline values: CDR1 SQVTM, CDR2 ANQGSEA.

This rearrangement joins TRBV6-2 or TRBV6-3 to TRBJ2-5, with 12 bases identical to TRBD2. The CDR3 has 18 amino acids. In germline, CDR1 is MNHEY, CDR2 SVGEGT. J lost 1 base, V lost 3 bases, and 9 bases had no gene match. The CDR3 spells CASSYRLAGGPTQETQYF. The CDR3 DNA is TGTGCCAGCAGTTATCGCCTAGCGGGAGGGCCGACCCAAGAGACCCAGTACTTC.

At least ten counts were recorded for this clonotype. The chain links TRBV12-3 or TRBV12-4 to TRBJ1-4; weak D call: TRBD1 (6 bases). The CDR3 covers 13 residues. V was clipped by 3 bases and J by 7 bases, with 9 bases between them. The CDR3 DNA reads TGTGCCAGCAGTTTGGGAGGGGGTGAAAAACTGTTTTTT. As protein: CASSLGGGEKLFF.

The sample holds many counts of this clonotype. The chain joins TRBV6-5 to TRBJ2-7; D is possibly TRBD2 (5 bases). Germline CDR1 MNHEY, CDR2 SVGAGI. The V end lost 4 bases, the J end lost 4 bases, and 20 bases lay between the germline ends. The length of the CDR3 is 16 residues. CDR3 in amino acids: CASSLSGIPKKYEQYF. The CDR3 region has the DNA TGTGCCAGCAGTTTGTCCGGGATCCCCAAAAAATACGAGCAGTACTTC.

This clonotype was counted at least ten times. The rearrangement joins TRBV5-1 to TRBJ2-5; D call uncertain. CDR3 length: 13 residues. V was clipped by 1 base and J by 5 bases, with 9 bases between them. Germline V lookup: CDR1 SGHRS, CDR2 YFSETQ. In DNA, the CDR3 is TGCGCCAGCAGCTTGAGTGCTAGGGAGACCCAGTACTTC. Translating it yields CASSLSARETQYF. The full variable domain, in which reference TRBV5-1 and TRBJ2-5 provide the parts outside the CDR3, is KAGVTQTPRYLIKTRGQQVTLSCSPISGHRSVSWYQQTPGQGLQFLFEYFSETQRNKGNFPGRFSGRQFSNSRSEMNVSTLELGDSALYLCASSLSARETQYFGPGTRLLVL.

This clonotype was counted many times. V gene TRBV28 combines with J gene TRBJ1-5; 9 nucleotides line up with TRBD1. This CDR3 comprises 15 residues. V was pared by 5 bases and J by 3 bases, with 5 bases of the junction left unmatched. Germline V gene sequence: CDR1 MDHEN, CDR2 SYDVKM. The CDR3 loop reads CASSTRDRDNQPQHF. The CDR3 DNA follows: TGTGCCAGCAGTACCCGGGACAGGGACAATCAGCCCCAGCATTTT.